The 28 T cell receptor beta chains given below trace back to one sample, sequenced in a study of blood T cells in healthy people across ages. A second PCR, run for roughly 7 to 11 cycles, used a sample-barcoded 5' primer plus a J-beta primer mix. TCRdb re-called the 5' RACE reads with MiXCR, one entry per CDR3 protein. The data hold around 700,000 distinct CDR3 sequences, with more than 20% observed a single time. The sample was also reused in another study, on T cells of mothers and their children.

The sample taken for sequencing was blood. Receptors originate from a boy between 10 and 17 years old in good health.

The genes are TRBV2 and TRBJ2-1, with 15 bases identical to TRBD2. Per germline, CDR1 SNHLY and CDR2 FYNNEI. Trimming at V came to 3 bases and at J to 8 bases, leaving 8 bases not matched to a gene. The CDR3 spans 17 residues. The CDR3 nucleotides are TGTGCCAGCAGTGAGCTAGGACTAGCGGGAGGGCTAGATGAGCAGTTCTTC. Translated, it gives CASSELGLAGGLDEQFF.

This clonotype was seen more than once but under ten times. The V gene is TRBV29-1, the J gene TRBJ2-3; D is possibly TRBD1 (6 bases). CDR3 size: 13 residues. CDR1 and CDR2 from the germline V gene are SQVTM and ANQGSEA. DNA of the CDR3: TGCAGTGGTTATACAGGGATCACAGATACGCAGTATTTT. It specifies CSGYTGITDTQYF.

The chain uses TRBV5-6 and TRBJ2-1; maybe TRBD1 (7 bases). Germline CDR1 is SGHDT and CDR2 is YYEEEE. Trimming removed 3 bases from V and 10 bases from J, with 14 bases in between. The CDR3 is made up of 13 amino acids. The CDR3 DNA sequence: TGTGCCAGCAGCTACCCAGGGGGGCCGGAGCAGTTCTTC. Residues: CASSYPGGPEQFF.

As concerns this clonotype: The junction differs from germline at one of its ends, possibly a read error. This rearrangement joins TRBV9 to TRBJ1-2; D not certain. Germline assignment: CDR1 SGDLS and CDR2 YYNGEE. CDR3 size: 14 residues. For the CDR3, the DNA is TGTGCCAGCAGCGTGGTGTCGGCAGGCTATGGCTTCACCTTC. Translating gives CASSVVSAGYGFTF.

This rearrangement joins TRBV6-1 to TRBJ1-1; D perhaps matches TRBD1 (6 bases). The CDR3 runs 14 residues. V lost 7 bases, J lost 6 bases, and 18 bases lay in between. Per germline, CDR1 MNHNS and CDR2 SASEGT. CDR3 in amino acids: CASTWRGASAEAFF. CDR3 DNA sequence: TGTGCCAGCACTTGGCGGGGGGCGAGCGCTGAAGCTTTCTTT.

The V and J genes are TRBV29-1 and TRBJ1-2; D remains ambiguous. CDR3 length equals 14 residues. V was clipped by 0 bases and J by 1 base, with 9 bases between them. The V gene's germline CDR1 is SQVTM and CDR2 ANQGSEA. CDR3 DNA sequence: TGCAGCGTTGAAGATGCCGACGGTAACTATGGCTACACCTTC. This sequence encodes CSVEDADGNYGYTF. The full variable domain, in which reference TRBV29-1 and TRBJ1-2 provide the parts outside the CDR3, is SAVISQKPSRDICQRGTSLTIQCQVDSQVTMMFWYRQQPGQSLTLIATANQGSEATYESGFVIDKFPISRPNLTFSTLTVSNMSPEDSSIYLCSVEDADGNYGYTFGSGTRLTVV.

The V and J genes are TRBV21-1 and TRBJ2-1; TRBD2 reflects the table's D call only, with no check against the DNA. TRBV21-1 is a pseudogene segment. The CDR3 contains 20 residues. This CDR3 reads CASSKETPRIPSGRTDEQFF. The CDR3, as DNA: TGTGCCAGCAGCAAAGAAACACCACGTATACCTAGCGGGAGAACGGATGAGCAGTTCTTC.

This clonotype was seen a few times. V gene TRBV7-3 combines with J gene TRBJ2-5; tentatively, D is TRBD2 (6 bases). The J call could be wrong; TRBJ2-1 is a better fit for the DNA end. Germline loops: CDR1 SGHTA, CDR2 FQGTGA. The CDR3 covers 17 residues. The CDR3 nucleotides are TGTGCCAGCAGCTTAAGACCGGGAGTAAGTTATAGCAATGAGCAGTTCTTC. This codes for CASSLRPGVSYSNEQFF.

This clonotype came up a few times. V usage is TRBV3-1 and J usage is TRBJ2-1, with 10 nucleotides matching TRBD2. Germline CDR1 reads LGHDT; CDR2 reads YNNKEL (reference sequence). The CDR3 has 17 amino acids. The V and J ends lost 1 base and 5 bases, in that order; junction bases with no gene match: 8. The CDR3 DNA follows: TGTGCCAGCAGCCAAGTGTCCCTAGCGGGAGAAAACAATGAGCAGTTCTTC. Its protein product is CASSQVSLAGENNEQFF.

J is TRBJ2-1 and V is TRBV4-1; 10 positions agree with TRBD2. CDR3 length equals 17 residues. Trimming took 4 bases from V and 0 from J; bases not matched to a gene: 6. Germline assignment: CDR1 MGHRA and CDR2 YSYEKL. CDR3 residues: CASSLTSGTSSYNEQFF. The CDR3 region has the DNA TGCGCCAGCAGCCTTACTAGCGGGACCAGCTCCTACAATGAGCAGTTCTTC.

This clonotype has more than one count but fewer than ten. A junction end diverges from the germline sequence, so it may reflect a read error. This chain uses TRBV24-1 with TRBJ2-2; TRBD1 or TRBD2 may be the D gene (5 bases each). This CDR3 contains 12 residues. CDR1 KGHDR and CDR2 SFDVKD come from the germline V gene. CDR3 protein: CATSVGTGELFF. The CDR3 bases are TGTGCCACCAGTGTGGGGACCGGGGAGTTGTTTTTT.

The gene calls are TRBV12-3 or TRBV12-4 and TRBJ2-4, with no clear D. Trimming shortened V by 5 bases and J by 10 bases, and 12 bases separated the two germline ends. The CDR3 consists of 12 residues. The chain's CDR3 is CASSEVGRIQYF. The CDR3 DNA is TGTGCCAGCAGTGAAGTCGGGCGAATTCAGTACTTC.

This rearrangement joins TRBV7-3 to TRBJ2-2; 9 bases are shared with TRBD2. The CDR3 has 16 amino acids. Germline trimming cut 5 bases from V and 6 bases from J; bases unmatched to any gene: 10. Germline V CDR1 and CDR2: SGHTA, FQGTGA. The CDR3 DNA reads TGTGCCAGCAGCCGCGCGGGAGGGGGAACGTCCGGGGAGCTGTTTTTT. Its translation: CASSRAGGGTSGELFF.

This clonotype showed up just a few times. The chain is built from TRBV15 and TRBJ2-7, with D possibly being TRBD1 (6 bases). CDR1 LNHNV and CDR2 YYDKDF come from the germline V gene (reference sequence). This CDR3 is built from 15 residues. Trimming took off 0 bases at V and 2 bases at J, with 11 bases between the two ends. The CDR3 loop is CATSRDSQGTYEQYF. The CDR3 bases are TGTGCCACCAGCAGAGATTCACAGGGAACCTACGAGCAGTACTTC.

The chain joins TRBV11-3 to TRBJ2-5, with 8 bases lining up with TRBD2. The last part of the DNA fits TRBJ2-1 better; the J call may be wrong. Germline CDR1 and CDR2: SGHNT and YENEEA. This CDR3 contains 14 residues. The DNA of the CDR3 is TGTGCCAGCAGCACAAGCGCGGGGGGCGATGAGCAGTTCTTC. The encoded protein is CASSTSAGGDEQFF.

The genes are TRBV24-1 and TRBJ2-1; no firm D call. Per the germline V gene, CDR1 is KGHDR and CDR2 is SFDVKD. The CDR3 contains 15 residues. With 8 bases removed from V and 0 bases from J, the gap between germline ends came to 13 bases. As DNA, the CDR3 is TGTGCCACCACTGCTACGGTCGACTCCTACAATGAGCAGTTCTTC. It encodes CATTATVDSYNEQFF.

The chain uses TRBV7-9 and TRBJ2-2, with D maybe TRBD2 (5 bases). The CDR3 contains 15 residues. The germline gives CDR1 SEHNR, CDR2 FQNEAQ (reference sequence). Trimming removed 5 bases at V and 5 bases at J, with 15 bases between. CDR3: CASSPRIGRTGELFF. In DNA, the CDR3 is TGTGCCAGCAGCCCCCGTATAGGGAGAACCGGGGAGCTGTTTTTT. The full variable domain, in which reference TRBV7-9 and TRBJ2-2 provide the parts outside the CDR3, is DTGVSQNPRHKITKRGQNVTFRCDPISEHNRLYWYRQTLGQGPEFLTYFQNEAQLEKSRLLSDRFSAERPKGSFSTLEIQRTEQGDSAMYLCASSPRIGRTGELFFGEGSRLTVL.

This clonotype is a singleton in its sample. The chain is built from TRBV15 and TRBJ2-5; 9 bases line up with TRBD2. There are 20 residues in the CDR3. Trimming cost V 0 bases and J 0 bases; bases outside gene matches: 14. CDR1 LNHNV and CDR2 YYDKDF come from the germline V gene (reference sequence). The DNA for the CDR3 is TGTGCCACCAGCAGAGATTTGTTGGGCCGGGCTAGCGGGAACCAAGAGACCCAGTACTTC. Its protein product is CATSRDLLGRASGNQETQYF.

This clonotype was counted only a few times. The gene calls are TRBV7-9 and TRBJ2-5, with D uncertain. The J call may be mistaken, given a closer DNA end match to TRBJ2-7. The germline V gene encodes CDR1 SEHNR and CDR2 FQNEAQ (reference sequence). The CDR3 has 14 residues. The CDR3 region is CASSLPWTDYEQYF. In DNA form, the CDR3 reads TGTGCCAGCAGCCTCCCCTGGACGGACTACGAGCAGTACTTC.

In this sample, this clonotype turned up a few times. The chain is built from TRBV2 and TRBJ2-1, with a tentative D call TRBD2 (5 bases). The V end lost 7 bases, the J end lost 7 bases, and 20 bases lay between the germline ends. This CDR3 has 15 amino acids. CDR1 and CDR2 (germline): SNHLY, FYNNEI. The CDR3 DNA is TGTGCCAGCACGGGAACCAGCGGTGCCATGAATGAGCAGTTCTTC. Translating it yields CASTGTSGAMNEQFF. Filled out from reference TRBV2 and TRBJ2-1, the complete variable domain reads EPEVTQTPSHQVTQMGQEVILRCVPISNHLYFYWYRQILGQKVEFLVSFYNNEISEKSEIFDDQFSVERPDGSNFTLKIRSTKLEDSAMYFCASTGTSGAMNEQFFGPGTRLTVL.

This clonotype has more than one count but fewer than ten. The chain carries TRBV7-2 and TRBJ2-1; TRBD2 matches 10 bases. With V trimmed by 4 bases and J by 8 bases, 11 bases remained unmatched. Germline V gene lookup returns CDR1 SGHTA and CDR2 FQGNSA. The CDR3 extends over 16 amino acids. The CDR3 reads CASSYLAGAPWDEQFF. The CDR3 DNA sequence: TGTGCCAGCAGCTACCTAGCGGGGGCTCCTTGGGATGAGCAGTTCTTC.

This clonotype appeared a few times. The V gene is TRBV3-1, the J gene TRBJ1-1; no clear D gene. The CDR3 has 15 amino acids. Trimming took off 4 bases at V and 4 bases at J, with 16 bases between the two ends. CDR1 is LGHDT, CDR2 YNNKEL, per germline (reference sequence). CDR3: CASSRDEGLPTEAFF. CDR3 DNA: TGTGCCAGCAGCCGAGATGAGGGCCTCCCCACTGAAGCTTTCTTT.

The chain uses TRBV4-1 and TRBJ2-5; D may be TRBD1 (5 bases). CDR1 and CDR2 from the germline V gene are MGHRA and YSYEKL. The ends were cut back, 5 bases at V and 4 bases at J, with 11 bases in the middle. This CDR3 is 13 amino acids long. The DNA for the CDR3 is TGCGCCAGCAGCAGGCTCACAGGAGAGACCCAGTACTTC. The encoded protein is CASSRLTGETQYF.

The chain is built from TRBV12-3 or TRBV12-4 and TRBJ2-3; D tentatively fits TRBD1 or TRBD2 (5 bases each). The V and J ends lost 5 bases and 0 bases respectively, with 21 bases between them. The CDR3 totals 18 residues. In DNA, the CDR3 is TGTGCCAGCAGTCTTCCCCCCGGGACGGGACCTAGCACAGATACGCAGTATTTT. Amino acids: CASSLPPGTGPSTDTQYF.

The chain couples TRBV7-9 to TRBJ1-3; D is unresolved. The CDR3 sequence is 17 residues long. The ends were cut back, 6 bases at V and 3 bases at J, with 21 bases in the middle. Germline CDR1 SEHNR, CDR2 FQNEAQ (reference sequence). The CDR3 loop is CASRKTITGLDGNTIYF. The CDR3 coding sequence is TGTGCCAGCAGAAAGACCATTACGGGTTTAGATGGAAACACCATATATTTT.

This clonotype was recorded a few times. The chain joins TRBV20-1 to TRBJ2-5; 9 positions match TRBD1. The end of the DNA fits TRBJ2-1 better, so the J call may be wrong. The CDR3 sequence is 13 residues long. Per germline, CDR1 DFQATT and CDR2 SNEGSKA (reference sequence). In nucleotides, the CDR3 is TGCAGTGCTGTCCGGGACAGGGACAATGAGCAGTTCTTC. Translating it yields CSAVRDRDNEQFF.

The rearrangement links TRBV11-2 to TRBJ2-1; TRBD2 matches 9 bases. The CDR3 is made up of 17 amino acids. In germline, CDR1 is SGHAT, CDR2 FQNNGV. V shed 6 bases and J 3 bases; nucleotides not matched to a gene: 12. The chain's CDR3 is CASRATQAGGRYNEQFF. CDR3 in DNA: TGTGCCAGCAGAGCCACTCAAGCGGGAGGACGCTACAATGAGCAGTTCTTC. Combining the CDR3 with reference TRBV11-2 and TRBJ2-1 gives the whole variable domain EAGVAQSPRYKIIEKRQSVAFWCNPISGHATLYWYQQILGQGPKLLIQFQNNGVVDDSQLPKDRFSAERLKGVDSTLKIQPAKLEDSAVYLCASRATQAGGRYNEQFFGPGTRLTVL.

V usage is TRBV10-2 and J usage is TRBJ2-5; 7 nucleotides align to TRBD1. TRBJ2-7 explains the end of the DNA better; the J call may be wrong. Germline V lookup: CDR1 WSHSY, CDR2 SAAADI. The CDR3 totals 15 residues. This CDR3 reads CASQLWVQGNYEQYF. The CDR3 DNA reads TGCGCCAGCCAACTTTGGGTACAGGGGAACTACGAGCAGTACTTC.